The clone carrying this TCR beta chain was counted between two and nine times. The antigen remains unidentified. This specimen comes from a study of identical twins. MiXCR, run by TCRdb on the 5' RACE reads, gives a single entry per CDR3 protein. The data show a few hundred thousand distinct CDR3 sequences, with nearly 10% seen just once and around 3% held by the top ten. General study results and limits: Monozygotic twin pairs showed more out-of-frame TCR alpha sharing than models estimated.

CDR3 length equals 12 residues. V gave up 4 bases and J gave up 7 bases, with 9 bases separating them. Germline V gene data show CDR1 as SGHRS and CDR2 as YFSETQ. These data also formed part of another study, on yellow fever vaccine responses in identical twins.

The sequenced material came from PBMCs. The genes are TRBV5-1 and TRBJ2-1; D is perhaps TRBD2 (5 bases). This TCR was sampled from a woman between 18 and 30 years old in good health. In DNA, the CDR3 is TGCGCCAGCAGCCAGGACTTAAATGAGCAGTTCTTC. The encoded protein is CASSQDLNEQFF. The complete variable domain, with remaining parts taken from reference TRBV5-1 and TRBJ2-1, reads KAGVTQTPRYLIKTRGQQVTLSCSPISGHRSVSWYQQTPGQGLQFLFEYFSETQRNKGNFPGRFSGRQFSNSRSEMNVSTLELGDSALYLCASSQDLNEQFFGPGTRLTVL.